The source of this T cell receptor (beta chain) is a study of blood T cell repertoires in COVID-19. The overall study: Researchers got acute and convalescent COVID-19 samples from the United States, Italy and Spain. Nucleic acid was either cDNA or gDNA, and it came from T cells, B-cell-depleted T cells, or PBMCs.

Authors' analysis steps: By means of reference gene primer amplification, nucleated cell counts were estimated. Repertoires were generated with immunoSEQ multiplex PCR, while TCRdb's copy carries only in-frame clones and drops some. V and J calls and clone size are as listed in that table; D and trimming were resolved from the DNA. The table shows 240,000 or so clones, with approximately 86% occurring only once. The CDR3 is 15 amino acids. Trimming cost V 1 base and J 4 bases, with 13 bases left between them. Germline assignment: CDR1 LGHNA and CDR2 YSLEER. The receptor comes from a woman in her twenties or thirties with acute or convalescent COVID-19. The chain is built from TRBV4-3 and TRBJ1-1, with D maybe TRBD1 (5 bases). Sequences were obtained from peripheral blood. The CDR3, as DNA: TGCGCCAGCAGCCAAGTCGGCACGGGGGGCACTGAAGCTTTCTTT. This translates into CASSQVGTGGTEAFF.